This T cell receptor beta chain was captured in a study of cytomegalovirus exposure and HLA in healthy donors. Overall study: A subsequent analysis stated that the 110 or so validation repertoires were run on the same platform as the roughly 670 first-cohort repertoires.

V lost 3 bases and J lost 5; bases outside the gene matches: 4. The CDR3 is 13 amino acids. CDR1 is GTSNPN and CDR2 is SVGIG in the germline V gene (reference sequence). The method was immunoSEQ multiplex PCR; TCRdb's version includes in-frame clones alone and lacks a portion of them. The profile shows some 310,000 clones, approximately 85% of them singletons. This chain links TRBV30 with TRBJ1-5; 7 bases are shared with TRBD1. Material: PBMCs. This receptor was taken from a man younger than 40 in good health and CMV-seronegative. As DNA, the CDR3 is TGTGCCTGGAGACAGGGGCCCTATCAGCCCCAGCATTTT. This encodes CAWRQGPYQPQHF.